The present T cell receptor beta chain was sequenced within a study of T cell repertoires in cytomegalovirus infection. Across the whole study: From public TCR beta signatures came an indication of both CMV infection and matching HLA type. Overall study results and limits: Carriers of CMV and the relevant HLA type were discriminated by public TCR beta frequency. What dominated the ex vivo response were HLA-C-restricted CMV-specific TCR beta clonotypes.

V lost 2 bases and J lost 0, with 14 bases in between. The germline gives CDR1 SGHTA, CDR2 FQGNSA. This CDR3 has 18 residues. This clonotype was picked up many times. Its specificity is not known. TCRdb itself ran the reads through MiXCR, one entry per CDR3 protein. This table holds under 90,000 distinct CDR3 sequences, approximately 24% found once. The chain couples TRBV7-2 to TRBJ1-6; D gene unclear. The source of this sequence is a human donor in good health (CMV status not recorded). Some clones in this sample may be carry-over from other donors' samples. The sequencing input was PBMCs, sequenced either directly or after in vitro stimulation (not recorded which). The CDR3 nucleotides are TGTGCCAGCAGCTTATGGGGTCCAAGGAGCTCCTATAATTCACCCCTCCACTTT. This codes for CASSLWGPRSSYNSPLHF.